This T cell receptor beta chain was sequenced during a study of breast tumors, draining lymph nodes, adjacent tissues. Worth noting for this clonotype: Its specificity is unknown. With a much larger clone just one base away, this may be a read error.

Study findings and constraints: Luminal-like breast cancer showed significantly higher tumor–nontumor repertoire similarity than basal-like. That most tumor T cells come from lymph nodes remained unproven. Compared with lymph nodes, tumors were less diverse; compared with nontumor tissue, more. The data were judged consistent with most tumor T cells coming from lymph node and expanding in tumor.

The germline V gene encodes CDR1 MDHEN and CDR2 SYDVKM. The CDR3 has 15 amino acids. Breast cancer patients provided tissue from their axillary draining lymph nodes. From the multiplex PCR reads, TCRdb called clonotypes with MiXCR, one entry per CDR3 protein. The table shows 130,000 or so distinct CDR3 sequences, with approximately 20% occurring only once. This TCR came from a female donor with breast cancer. Some clones in this sample may be carry-over from other donors' samples. The gene calls are TRBV28 and TRBJ2-7; perhaps TRBD1 as D (5 bases). Source material: axillary lymph node tissue. The CDR3 loop is CASSPSGRPPYEQCF. The CDR3 DNA reads TGTGCCAGCAGTCCGTCAGGGCGCCCCCCCTACGAGCAGTGCTTC.